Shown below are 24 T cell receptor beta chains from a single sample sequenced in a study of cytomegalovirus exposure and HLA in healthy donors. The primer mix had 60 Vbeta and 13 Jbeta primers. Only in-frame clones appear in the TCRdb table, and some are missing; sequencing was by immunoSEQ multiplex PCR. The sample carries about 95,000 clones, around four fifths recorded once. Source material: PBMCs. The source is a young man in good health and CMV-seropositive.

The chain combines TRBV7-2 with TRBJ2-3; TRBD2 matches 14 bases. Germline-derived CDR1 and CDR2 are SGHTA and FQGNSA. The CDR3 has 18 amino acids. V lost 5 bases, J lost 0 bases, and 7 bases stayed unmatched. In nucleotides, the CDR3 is TGTGCCAGCAGCCGCGGGACTAGCGGGAGAGGGAGCACAGATACGCAGTATTTT. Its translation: CASSRGTSGRGSTDTQYF.

Here the CDR3 reads CSGTRASGYGYTF. The CDR3 nucleotides are TGCAGCGGGACTAGGGCGTCGGGCTATGGCTACACCTTC. V usage is TRBV29-1 and J usage is TRBJ1-2, with D hard to call. Trimming pared 7 bases from V and 4 bases from J, leaving 16 bases between. Germline assignment: CDR1 SQVTM and CDR2 ANQGSEA. The CDR3 extends over 13 amino acids.

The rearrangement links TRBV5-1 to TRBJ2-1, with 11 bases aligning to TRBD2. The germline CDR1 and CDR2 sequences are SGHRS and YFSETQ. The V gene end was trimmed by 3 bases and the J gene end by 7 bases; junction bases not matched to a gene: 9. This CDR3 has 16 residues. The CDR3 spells CASSWTGTSGSNEQFF. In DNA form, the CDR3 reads TGCGCCAGCAGCTGGACCGGGACTAGCGGAAGTAATGAGCAGTTCTTC. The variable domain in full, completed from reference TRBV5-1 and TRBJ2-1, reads KAGVTQTPRYLIKTRGQQVTLSCSPISGHRSVSWYQQTPGQGLQFLFEYFSETQRNKGNFPGRFSGRQFSNSRSEMNVSTLELGDSALYLCASSWTGTSGSNEQFFGPGTRLTVL.

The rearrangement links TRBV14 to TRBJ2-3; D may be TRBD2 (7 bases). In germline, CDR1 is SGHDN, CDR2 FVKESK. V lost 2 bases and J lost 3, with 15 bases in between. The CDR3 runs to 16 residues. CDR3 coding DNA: TGTGCCAGCAGCCAAAGGGGGGGAGTCGGAACAGATACGCAGTATTTT. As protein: CASSQRGGVGTDTQYF.

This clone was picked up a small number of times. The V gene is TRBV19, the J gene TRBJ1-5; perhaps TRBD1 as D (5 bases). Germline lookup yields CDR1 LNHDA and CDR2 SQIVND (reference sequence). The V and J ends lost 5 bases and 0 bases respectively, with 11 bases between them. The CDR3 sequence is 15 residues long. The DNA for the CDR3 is TGTGCCAGTAGTGTGACAGTCAATAGCAATCAGCCCCAGCATTTT. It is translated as CASSVTVNSNQPQHF.

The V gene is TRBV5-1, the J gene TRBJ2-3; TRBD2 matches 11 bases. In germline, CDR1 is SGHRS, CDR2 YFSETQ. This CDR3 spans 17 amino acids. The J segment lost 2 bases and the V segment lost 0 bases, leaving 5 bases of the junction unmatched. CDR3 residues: CASSLAGLAVDTDTQYF. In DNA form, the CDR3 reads TGCGCCAGCAGCTTGGCGGGACTAGCGGTAGACACAGATACGCAGTATTTT.

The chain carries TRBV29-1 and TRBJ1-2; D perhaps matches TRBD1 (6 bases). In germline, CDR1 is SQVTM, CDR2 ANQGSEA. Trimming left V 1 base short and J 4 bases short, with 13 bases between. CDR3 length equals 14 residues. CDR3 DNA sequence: TGCAGCGTTGAAGGTCGGCAGGGGACCTATGGCTACACCTTC. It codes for CSVEGRQGTYGYTF.

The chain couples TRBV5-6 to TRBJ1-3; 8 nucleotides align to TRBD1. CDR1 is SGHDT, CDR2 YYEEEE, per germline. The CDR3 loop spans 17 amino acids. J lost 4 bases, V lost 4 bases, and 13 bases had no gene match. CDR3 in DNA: TGTGCCAGCAGCCCGCGAAGCCGGACAGGGCCAGGAAACACCATATATTTT. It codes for CASSPRSRTGPGNTIYF. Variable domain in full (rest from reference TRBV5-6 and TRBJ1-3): DAGVTQSPTHLIKTRGQQVTLRCSPKSGHDTVSWYQQALGQGPQFIFQYYEEEERQRGNFPDRFSGHQFPNYSSELNVNALLLGDSALYLCASSPRSRTGPGNTIYFGEGSWLTVV.

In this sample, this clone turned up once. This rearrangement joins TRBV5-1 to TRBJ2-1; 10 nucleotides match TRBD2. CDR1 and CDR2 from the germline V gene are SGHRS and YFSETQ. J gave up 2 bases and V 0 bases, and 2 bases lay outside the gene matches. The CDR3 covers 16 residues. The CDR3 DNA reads TGCGCCAGCAGCTTGGGTCTAGCGGGAGCCTACAATGAGCAGTTCTTC. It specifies CASSLGLAGAYNEQFF. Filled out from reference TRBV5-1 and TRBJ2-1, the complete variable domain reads KAGVTQTPRYLIKTRGQQVTLSCSPISGHRSVSWYQQTPGQGLQFLFEYFSETQRNKGNFPGRFSGRQFSNSRSEMNVSTLELGDSALYLCASSLGLAGAYNEQFFGPGTRLTVL.

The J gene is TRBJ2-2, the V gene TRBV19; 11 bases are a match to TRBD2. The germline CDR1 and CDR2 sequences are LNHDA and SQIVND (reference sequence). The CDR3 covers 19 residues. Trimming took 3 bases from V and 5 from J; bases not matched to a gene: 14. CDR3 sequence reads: CASSILGYPLAGETGELFF. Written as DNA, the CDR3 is TGTGCCAGTAGTATTCTGGGATACCCACTAGCGGGAGAAACCGGGGAGCTGTTTTTT. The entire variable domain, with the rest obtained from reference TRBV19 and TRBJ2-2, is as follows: DGGITQSPKYLFRKEGQNVTLSCEQNLNHDAMYWYRQDPGQGLRLIYYSQIVNDFQKGDIAEGYSVSREKKESFPLTVTSAQKNPTAFYLCASSILGYPLAGETGELFFGEGSRLTVL.

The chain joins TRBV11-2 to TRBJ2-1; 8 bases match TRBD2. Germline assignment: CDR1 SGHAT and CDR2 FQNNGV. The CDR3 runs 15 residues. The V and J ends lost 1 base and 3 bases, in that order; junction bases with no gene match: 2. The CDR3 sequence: CASSLVRGGYNEQFF. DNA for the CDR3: TGTGCCAGCAGCTTAGTCCGGGGGGGCTACAATGAGCAGTTCTTC.

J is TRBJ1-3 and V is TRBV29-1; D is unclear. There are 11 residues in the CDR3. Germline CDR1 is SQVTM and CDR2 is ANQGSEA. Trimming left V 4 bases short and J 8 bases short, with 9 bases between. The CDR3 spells CSVGEGDTIYF. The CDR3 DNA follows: TGCAGCGTTGGTGAAGGAGACACCATATATTTT.

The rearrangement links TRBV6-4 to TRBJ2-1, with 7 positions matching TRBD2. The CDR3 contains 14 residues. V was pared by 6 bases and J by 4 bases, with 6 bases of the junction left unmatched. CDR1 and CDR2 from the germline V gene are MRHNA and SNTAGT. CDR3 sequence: CASSPGLLYNEQFF. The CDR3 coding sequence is TGTGCCAGCAGCCCGGGACTACTTTACAATGAGCAGTTCTTC.

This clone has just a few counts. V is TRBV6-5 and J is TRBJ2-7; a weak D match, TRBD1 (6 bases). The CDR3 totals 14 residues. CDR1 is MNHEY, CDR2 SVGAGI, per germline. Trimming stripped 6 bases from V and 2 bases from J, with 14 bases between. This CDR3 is CASSTPGATYEQYF. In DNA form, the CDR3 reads TGTGCCAGCAGCACCCCAGGGGCAACCTACGAGCAGTACTTC.

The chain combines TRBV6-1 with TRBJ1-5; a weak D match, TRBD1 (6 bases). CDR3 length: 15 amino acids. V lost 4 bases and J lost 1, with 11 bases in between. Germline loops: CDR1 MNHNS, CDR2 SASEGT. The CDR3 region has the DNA TGTGCCAGCAGTGGGGCAGGGGTAAGCAATCAGCCCCAGCATTTT. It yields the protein CASSGAGVSNQPQHF.

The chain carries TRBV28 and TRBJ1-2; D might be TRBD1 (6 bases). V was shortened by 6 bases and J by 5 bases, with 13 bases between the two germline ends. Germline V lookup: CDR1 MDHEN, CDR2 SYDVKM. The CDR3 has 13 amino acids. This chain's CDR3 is CASRTQGSYGYTF. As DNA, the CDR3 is TGTGCCAGCAGGACACAGGGATCGTATGGCTACACCTTC.

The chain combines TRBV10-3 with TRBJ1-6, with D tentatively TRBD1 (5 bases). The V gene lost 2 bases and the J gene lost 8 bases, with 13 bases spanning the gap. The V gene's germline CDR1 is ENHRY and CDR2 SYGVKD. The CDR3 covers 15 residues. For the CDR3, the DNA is TGTGCCATCAGTGAGCCCCAGGGTCCGGATTCACCCCTCCACTTT. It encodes CAISEPQGPDSPLHF.

The CDR3 here is CSVEHLPNRENTEAFF. CDR3 DNA sequence: TGCAGCGTTGAACACCTCCCAAACAGGGAAAACACTGAAGCTTTCTTT. The chain carries TRBV29-1 and TRBJ1-1; possible D gene TRBD1, 6 bases. Germline lookup yields CDR1 SQVTM and CDR2 ANQGSEA. The ends were cut back, 2 bases at V and 2 bases at J, with 18 bases in the middle. This CDR3 is 16 amino acids long.

The CDR3 sequence: CASSGPRTSGGYNNEQFF. For the CDR3, the DNA is TGTGCCAGCAGCGGCCCCCGGACTAGCGGAGGATACAACAATGAGCAGTTCTTC. The chain uses TRBV13 and TRBJ2-1; TRBD2 matches 10 bases. The CDR3 extends over 18 amino acids. Germline V lookup: CDR1 PRHDT, CDR2 FYEKMQ (reference sequence). Trimming removed 5 bases from V and 5 bases from J; junction bases left unmatched: 15. The full variable domain, in which reference TRBV13 and TRBJ2-1 provide the parts outside the CDR3, is AAGVIQSPRHLIKEKRETATLKCYPIPRHDTVYWYQQGPGQDPQFLISFYEKMQSDKGSIPDRFSAQQFSDYHSELNMSSLELGDSALYFCASSGPRTSGGYNNEQFFGPGTRLTVL.

The CDR3 DNA follows: TGTGCCAGCAGCTGGGCAGTGAACACTGAAGCTTTCTTT. Its translation is CASSWAVNTEAFF. The genes are TRBV5-6 and TRBJ1-1; unclear D gene. This CDR3 contains 13 residues. Germline values: CDR1 SGHDT, CDR2 YYEEEE. V lost 3 bases and J 0 bases, leaving 6 bases between the germline ends.

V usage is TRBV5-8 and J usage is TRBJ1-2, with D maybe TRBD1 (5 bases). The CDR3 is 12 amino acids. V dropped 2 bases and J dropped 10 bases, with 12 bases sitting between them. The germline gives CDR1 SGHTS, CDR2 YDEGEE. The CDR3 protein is CASSFLQGHYTF. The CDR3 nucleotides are TGTGCCAGCAGCTTCCTCCAAGGACACTACACCTTC.

The CDR3 protein is CASSLEPFRDSGVYEQYF. CDR3 DNA: TGTGCCAGCAGCTTAGAACCTTTCCGGGACAGCGGAGTTTACGAGCAGTACTTC. This chain joins TRBV7-6 and TRBJ2-7; 7 bases fit TRBD1. The CDR3 extends over 18 amino acids. V shed 1 base and J 4 bases; nucleotides not matched to a gene: 16. Germline V gives CDR1 SGHVS, CDR2 FNYEAQ.

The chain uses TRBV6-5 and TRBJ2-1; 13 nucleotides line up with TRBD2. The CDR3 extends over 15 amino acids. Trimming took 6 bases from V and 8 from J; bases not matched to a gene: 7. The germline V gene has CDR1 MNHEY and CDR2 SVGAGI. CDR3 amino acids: CASSFGLAGADEQFF. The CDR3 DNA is TGTGCCAGCAGCTTCGGACTAGCGGGAGCGGATGAGCAGTTCTTC.

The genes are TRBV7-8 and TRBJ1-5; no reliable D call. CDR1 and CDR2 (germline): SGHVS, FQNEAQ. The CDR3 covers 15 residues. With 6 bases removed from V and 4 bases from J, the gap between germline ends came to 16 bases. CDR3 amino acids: CASSYDSYLNQPQHF. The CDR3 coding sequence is TGTGCCAGCAGTTACGACTCGTATTTGAATCAGCCCCAGCATTTT.